One sample yielded the 5 T cell receptor beta chains listed below, sequenced in a study of blood T cell repertoires in COVID-19. The assay was immunoSEQ multiplex PCR, and TCRdb's table has in-frame clones only and misses some. Of about 210,000 clones in the sample, more than 65% are singletons; the top ten hold 2% to 2.5%. Sequencing input: peripheral blood. Receptors were obtained from a man in his forties or fifties who had recovered from COVID-19.

This clone is deemed medium-sized. The V gene is TRBV11-3, the J gene TRBJ1-5, with D unclear. Germline CDR1 reads SGHNT; CDR2 reads YENEEA. The ends were cut back, 4 bases at V and 6 bases at J, with 7 bases in the middle. This CDR3 comprises 12 residues. CDR3 sequence: CASSYGGQPQHF. In nucleotides, the CDR3 is TGTGCCAGCAGCTATGGCGGTCAGCCCCAGCATTTT.

J is TRBJ1-1 and V is TRBV5-1, with a possible D match to TRBD1 (6 bases). V was shortened by 0 bases and J by 5 bases, with 14 bases between the two germline ends. CDR1 SGHRS and CDR2 YFSETQ come from the germline V gene. The CDR3 spans 15 residues. The CDR3 protein is CASSLGQGQGTEAFF. DNA of the CDR3: TGCGCCAGCAGCTTGGGTCAGGGGCAGGGGACTGAAGCTTTCTTT.

The chain has TRBV7-2 and TRBJ2-3, with a weak D call TRBD1 (6 bases). The ends were cut back, 5 bases at V and 2 bases at J, with 11 bases in the middle. This CDR3 is built from 14 residues. The germline V gene encodes CDR1 SGHTA and CDR2 FQGNSA. The CDR3 DNA reads as TGTGCCAGCAGCCCACAGGGCCTCACAGATACGCAGTATTTT. It encodes CASSPQGLTDTQYF.

The chain has TRBV4-3 and TRBJ1-1, with D possibly matching TRBD1 (5 bases). The V end was cut by 2 bases, the J end by 0 bases, with 7 bases between. Germline V gene lookup returns CDR1 LGHNA and CDR2 YSLEER. The CDR3 is 14 amino acids. CDR3 residues: CASSQKGMNTEAFF. The CDR3 DNA reads TGCGCCAGCAGCCAAAAGGGGATGAACACTGAAGCTTTCTTT.

V usage is TRBV5-4 and J usage is TRBJ2-5, with 15 bases lining up with TRBD2. CDR3 length: 16 residues. Germline CDR1 reads SGHNT; CDR2 reads YYREEE (reference sequence). V shed 2 bases, J shed 5 bases, and the junction held 4 bases outside the gene matches. This CDR3 is CASSFGLAGGHETQYF. The CDR3, as DNA: TGTGCCAGCAGCTTCGGACTAGCGGGGGGGCACGAGACCCAGTACTTC.